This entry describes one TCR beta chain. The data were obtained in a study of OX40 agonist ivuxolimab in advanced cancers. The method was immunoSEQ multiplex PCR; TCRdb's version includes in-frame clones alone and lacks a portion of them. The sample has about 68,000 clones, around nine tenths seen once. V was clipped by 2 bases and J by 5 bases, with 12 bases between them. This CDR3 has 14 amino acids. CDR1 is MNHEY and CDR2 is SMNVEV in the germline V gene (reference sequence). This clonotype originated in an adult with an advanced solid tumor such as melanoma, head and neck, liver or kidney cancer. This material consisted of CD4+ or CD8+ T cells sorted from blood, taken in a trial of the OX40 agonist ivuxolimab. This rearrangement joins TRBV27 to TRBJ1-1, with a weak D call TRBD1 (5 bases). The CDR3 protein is CASSLIYGGTEAFF. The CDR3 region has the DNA TGTGCCAGCAGTTTAATTTATGGGGGGACTGAAGCTTTCTTT.